This T cell receptor (beta chain) was obtained from a study of beta chain features in type 1 diabetes. Study-level results: The influence of HLA type on TCRB rearrangement stayed undetermined. Shortening that was moderate but significant affected the TCRB CDR3s of Type 1 diabetes patients in all four CD4+ subsets.

From germline, CDR1 is LNHNV and CDR2 YYDKDF (reference sequence). After removal of 1 base from V and 1 base from J, the junction contained 11 bases not matched to a gene. CDR3 length: 20 residues. Only one heparinised blood draw was taken per donor, and its volume averaged around 100 mL. A sort by CD45RO/CCR7/CD25/CD127/CD95/CD27 yielded CD4+ naive, central memory, regulatory and stem cell-like memory cells. Concerning this clone itself: Its antigen is undetermined.

TCRB transcripts that were expressed got sequenced, as all of the isolated RNA had been reverse transcribed. The assay was immunoSEQ multiplex PCR, and TCRdb's table has in-frame clones only and misses some. The table records 600,000 to 700,000 clones, around 11% of them present only once. This receptor was obtained from a man aged 25 to 40 with type 1 diabetes. The chain has TRBV15 and TRBJ2-1, with TRBD2 matching 12 bases. The sample consisted of naive CD4+ T cells from blood. The CDR3 sequence: CATSRGRLAGDSISYNEQFF. The DNA for the CDR3 is TGTGCCACCAGCAGAGGAAGACTAGCGGGGGACTCCATATCCTACAATGAGCAGTTCTTC. Full variable domain (rest looked up from reference TRBV15 and TRBJ2-1): DAMVIQNPRYQVTQFGKPVTLSCSQTLNHNVMYWYQQKSSQAPKLLFHYYDKDFNNEADTPDNFQSRRPNTSFCFLDIRSPGLGDTAMYLCATSRGRLAGDSISYNEQFFGPGTRLTVL.